This T cell receptor beta chain was sequenced for a study of regulatory T cells in long-lasting Graves disease. This clonotype was seen repeatedly, ten times or more. Its antigen remains unknown. Sample time point: newly diagnosed GD, antithyroid drugs for less than 3 months. From RNA extracted from PBMCs, the TCR library was made. Diagnoses of Graves' disease were made by American Thyroid Association guidelines. Study observations and caveats: Results may be inaccurate due to the small sample size.

V was pared by 3 bases and J by 4 bases, with 4 bases of the junction left unmatched. From germline, CDR1 is SNHLY and CDR2 FYNNEI. This CDR3 has 15 residues. Assembly of TCR beta libraries relied on iRepertoire HTBI primers together with Arm-PCR of CDR3 regions. TCRdb ran MiXCR on the multiplex PCR reads and lists one entry per CDR3 protein. This sample has under 700,000 distinct CDR3 sequences, with 15% to 20% found just once. The same data also went into a second study, on T cells in Graves' hyperthyroidism and ophthalmopathy.

This TCR derives from a middle-aged woman with Graves disease. The genes are TRBV2 and TRBJ2-3, with TRBD2 matching over 10 bases. Sequenced here: peripheral blood mononuclear cells (PBMCs), sampled at new diagnosis, from a patient treated with antithyroid drugs. The DNA of the CDR3 is TGTGCCAGCAGTGATAGGACTAGCGGATCAGATACGCAGTATTTT. Translated, it gives CASSDRTSGSDTQYF.